Below are 4 T cell receptor beta chains sequenced from a single sample in a study of blood T cell repertoires in COVID-19. The assay was immunoSEQ multiplex PCR, and TCRdb's table has in-frame clones only and misses some. The sample has 90,000 to 130,000 clones, 60% to 85% seen once. The material sequenced was peripheral blood. The source of these receptors is a woman aged 40 to 49 with acute or convalescent COVID-19.

J is TRBJ2-1 and V is TRBV19; the match to TRBD2 covers 8 bases. Germline lookup yields CDR1 LNHDA and CDR2 SQIVND (reference sequence). Losses at the gene ends were 1 base for V and 7 bases for J; bases not matched to a gene: 3. The CDR3 is 14 amino acids. In DNA form, the CDR3 reads TGTGCCAGTAGTATAGCGGGGGGGCGGAATGAGCAGTTCTTC. Translated: CASSIAGGRNEQFF.

This clone showed up just once. The rearrangement joins TRBV19 to TRBJ2-3; TRBD2 agrees at 7 bases. The CDR3 is made up of 16 amino acids. The ends lost 3 bases at V and 1 base at J; junction bases unmatched: 7. The germline gives CDR1 LNHDA, CDR2 SQIVND (reference sequence). CDR3 nucleotides: TGTGCCAGTAGTATGGACGGCGGGGGAGGCACAGATACGCAGTATTTT. It translates to CASSMDGGGGTDTQYF.

This rearrangement joins TRBV9 to TRBJ2-2; 7 bases map to TRBD2. The CDR3 length is 14 residues. The ends lost 3 bases at V and 7 bases at J; junction bases unmatched: 6. The germline V gene encodes CDR1 SGDLS and CDR2 YYNGEE. CDR3 coding DNA: TGTGCCAGCAGCGCAGGGAGGGCGGACGGGGAGCTGTTTTTT. Protein sequence: CASSAGRADGELFF.

This rearrangement joins TRBV5-5 to TRBJ1-5; the match to TRBD1 covers 8 bases. The CDR3 runs to 15 residues. Germline trimming cut 1 base from V and 7 bases from J; bases unmatched to any gene: 7. In germline, CDR1 is SGHKS, CDR2 YYEKEE (reference sequence). In nucleotides, the CDR3 is TGTGCCAGCAGCTTGTGGCAGGGGGCAGGGCAGCCCCAGCATTTT. Its protein is CASSLWQGAGQPQHF. Using reference TRBV5-5 and TRBJ1-5 for the parts outside the CDR3, the full variable domain is DAGVTQSPTHLIKTRGQQVTLRCSPISGHKSVSWYQQVLGQGPQFIFQYYEKEERGRGNFPDRFSARQFPNYSSELNVNALLLGDSALYLCASSLWQGAGQPQHFGDGTRLSIL.